This T cell receptor (beta chain) came from a study of T cell responses to AZD1222 COVID-19 vaccine. Data came from immunoSEQ multiplex PCR; TCRdb stores just in-frame clones and leaves some out. The sample has some 94,000 clones, around 90% seen once. Germline V gene sequence: CDR1 LGHNA, CDR2 YSLEER. The CDR3 consists of 19 residues. The germline V and J ends were trimmed by 0 bases and 0 bases, with 20 bases remaining between them. The rearrangement uses TRBV4-3 and TRBJ1-1, with a possible D match to TRBD1 (5 bases). The TCR sequence derives from an adult in good health. The sample here was peripheral blood, taken on day 0 of AZD1222 vaccination. The CDR3 protein is CASSQDRAGWGPMNTEAFF. For the CDR3, the DNA is TGCGCCAGCAGCCAAGATCGGGCAGGGTGGGGCCCTATGAACACTGAAGCTTTCTTT.